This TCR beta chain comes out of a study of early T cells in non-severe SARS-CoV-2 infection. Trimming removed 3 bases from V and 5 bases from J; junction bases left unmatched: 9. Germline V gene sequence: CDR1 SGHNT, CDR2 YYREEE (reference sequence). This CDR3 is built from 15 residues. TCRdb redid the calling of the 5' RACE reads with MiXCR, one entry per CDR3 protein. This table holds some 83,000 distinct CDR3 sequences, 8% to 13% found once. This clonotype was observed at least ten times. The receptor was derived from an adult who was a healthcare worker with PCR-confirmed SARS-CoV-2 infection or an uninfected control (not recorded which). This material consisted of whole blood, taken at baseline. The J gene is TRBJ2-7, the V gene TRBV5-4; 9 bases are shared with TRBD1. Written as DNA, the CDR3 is TGTGCCAGCAGCTCCCCGGGACAGGGTAACCACGAGCAGTACTTC. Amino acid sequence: CASSSPGQGNHEQYF. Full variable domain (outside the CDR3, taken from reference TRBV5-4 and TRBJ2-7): ETGVTQSPTHLIKTRGQQVTLRCSSQSGHNTVSWYQQALGQGPQFIFQYYREEENGRGNFPPRFSGLQFPNYSSELNVNALELDDSALYLCASSSPGQGNHEQYFGPGTRLTVT.